This TCR beta chain was identified during a study of cytomegalovirus exposure and HLA in healthy donors. Study-wide points: Indistinguishable V segments, including TRBV6-2 and TRBV6-3, were excluded. Reportedly, HLA-A and HLA-B alleles of most subjects were accurately predicted from TCR beta. CMV serostatus was the sole immune exposure information available.

Primers for the PCR totalled 60 Vbeta and 13 Jbeta. Measured with immunoSEQ multiplex PCR; TCRdb has only the in-frame clones, and not every one. This sample has about 50,000 clones, with roughly four fifths found just once. Of note for this clone: Its antigen is unidentified.

V gave up 0 bases and J gave up 7 bases, with 10 bases separating them. Germline assignment: CDR1 SGHRS and CDR2 YFSETQ. CDR3 length: 13 residues. This TCR came from a boy aged 10-17 years in good health and CMV-seropositive. The chain has TRBV5-1 and TRBJ1-1; D is undetermined. The specimen was PBMCs. CDR3 region: CASSLGRGSEAFF. As DNA, the CDR3 is TGCGCCAGCAGCTTGGGGAGAGGCAGTGAAGCTTTCTTT.